Detailed here is one T cell receptor (beta chain). V was shortened by 4 bases and J by 8 bases, with 12 bases between the two germline ends. Germline values: CDR1 SGHDN, CDR2 FVKESK. The CDR3 consists of 13 residues. In the original processing: The assay estimated nucleated cells by amplifying reference gene primers. The method was immunoSEQ multiplex PCR; TCRdb's version includes in-frame clones alone and lacks a portion of them. Clonal size and the V and J genes are those of that table, whereas D and trimming came from the DNA. The sample yields 470,000 or so clones, around 89% seen once. The data belong to a study of blood T cell repertoires in COVID-19. At the level of the study: Samples came from the United States, Italy and Spain, spanning acute and convalescent COVID-19. From T cells, B-cell-depleted T cells, or PBMCs came the material, which was cDNA or gDNA.

The origin of this receptor is a woman aged 30 to 39 with acute or convalescent COVID-19. The sequencing input was peripheral blood. This chain uses TRBV14 with TRBJ2-1; a possible D gene is TRBD1 (6 bases). The CDR3 spells CASSRNRVDEQFF. DNA of the CDR3: TGTGCCAGCAGCCGGAACAGGGTAGATGAGCAGTTCTTC.